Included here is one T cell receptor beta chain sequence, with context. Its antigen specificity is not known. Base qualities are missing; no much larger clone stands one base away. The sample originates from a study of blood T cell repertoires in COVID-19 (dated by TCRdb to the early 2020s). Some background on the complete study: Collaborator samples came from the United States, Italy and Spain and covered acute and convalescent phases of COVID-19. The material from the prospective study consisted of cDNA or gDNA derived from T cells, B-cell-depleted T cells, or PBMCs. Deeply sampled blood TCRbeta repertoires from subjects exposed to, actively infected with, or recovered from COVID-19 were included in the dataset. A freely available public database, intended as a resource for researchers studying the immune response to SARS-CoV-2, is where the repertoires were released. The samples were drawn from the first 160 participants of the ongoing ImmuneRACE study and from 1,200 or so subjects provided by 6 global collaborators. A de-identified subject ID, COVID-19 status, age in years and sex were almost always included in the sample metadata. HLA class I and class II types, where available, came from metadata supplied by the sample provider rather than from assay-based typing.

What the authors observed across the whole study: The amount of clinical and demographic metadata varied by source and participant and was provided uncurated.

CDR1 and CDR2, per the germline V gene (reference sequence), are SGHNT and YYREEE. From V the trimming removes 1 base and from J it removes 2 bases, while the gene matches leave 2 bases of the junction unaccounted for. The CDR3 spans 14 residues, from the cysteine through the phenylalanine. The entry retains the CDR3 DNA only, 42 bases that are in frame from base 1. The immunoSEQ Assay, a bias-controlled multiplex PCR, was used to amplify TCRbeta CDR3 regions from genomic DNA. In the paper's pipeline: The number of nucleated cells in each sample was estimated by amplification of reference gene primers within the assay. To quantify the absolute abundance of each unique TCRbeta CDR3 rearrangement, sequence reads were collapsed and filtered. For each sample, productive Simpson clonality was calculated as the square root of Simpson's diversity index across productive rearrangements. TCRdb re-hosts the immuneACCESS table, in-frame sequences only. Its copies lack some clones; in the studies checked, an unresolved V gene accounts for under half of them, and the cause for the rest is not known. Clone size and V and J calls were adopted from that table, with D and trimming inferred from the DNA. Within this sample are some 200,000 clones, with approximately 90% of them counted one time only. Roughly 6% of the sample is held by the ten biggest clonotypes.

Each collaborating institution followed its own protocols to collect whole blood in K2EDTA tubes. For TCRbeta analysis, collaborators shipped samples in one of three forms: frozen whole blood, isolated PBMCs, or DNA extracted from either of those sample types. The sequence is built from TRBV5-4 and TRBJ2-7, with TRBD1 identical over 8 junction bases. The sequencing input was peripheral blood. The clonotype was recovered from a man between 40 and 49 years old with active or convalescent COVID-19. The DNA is TGTGCCAGCAGCTTGAACAGGGGGGCCTACGAGCAGTACTTC. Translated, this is CASSLNRGAYEQYF.